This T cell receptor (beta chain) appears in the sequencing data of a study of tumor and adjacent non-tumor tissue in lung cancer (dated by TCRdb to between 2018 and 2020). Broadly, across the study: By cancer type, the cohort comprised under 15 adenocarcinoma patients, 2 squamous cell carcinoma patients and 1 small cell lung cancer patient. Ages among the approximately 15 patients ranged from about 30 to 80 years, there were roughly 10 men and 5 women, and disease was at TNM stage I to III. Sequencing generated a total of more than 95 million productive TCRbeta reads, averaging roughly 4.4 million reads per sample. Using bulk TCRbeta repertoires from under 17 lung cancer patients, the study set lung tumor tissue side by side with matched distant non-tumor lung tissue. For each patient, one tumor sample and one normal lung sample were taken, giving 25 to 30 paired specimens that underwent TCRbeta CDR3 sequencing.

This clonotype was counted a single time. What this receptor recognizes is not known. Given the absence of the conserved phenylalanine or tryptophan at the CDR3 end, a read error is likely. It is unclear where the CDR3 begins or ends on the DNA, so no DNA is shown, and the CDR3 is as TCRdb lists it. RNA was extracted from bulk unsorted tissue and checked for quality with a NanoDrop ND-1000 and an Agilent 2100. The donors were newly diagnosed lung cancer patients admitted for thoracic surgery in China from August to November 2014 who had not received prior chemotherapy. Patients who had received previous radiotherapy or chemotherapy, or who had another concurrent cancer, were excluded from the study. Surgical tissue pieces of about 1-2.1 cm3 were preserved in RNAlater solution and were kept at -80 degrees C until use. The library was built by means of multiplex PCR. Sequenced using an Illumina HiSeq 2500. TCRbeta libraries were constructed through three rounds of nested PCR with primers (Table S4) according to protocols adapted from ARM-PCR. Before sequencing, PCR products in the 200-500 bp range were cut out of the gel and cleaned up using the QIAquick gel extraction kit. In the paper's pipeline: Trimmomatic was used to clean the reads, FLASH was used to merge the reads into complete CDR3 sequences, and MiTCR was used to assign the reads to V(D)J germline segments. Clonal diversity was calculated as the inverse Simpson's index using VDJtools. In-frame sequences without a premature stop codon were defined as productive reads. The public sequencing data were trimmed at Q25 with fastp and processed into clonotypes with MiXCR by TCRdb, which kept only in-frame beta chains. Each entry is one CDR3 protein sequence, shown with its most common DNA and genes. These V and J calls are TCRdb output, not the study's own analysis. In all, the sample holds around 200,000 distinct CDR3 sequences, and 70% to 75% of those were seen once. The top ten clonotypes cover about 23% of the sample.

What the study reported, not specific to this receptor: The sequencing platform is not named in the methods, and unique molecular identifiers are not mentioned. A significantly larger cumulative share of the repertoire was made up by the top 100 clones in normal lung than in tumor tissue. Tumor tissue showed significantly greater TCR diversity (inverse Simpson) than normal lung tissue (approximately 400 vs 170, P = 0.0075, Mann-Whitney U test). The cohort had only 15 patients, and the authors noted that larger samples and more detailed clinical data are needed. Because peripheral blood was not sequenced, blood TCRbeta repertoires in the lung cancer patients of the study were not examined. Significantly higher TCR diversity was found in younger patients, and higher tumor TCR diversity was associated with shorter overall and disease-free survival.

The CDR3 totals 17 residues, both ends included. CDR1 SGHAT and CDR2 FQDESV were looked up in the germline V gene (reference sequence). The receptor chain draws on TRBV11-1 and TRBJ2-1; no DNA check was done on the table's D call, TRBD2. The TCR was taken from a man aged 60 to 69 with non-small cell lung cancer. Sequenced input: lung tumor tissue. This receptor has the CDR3 CASSLSRLAGGNNEEFS.